Below are 25 T cell receptor beta chains sequenced from a single sample in a study of early stage breast cancer tumors. The assay was immunoSEQ multiplex PCR, and TCRdb's table has in-frame clones only and misses some. The sample carries tens of thousands of clones, about 78% recorded once. The specimen sequenced was blood. These receptors all come from a person aged 45-65 years with breast cancer.

This clone was seen only once. This sequence joins TRBV18 and TRBJ1-2, with unresolved D. CDR1 and CDR2 (germline): KGHSH, LQKENI. V lost 1 base and J lost 8, with 5 bases in between. This CDR3 has 11 amino acids. The CDR3 protein is CASSPHTGYTF. CDR3 in DNA: TGTGCCAGCTCACCACACACCGGCTACACCTTC.

The V gene is TRBV4-3, the J gene TRBJ2-2, with 11 nucleotides matching TRBD1. The germline V gene encodes CDR1 LGHNA and CDR2 YSLEER. The V gene end was trimmed by 4 bases and the J gene end by 6 bases; junction bases not matched to a gene: 7. The CDR3 is 16 residues long. The CDR3 DNA reads as TGCGCCAGCAGCCCCGAGGGGACAGGGGGGGCCGGGGAGCTGTTTTTT. Its protein product is CASSPEGTGGAGELFF.

In its sample, this clone was seen once. This chain links TRBV2 with TRBJ2-2, with TRBD1 as a possible D gene (5 bases). CDR1 SNHLY and CDR2 FYNNEI come from the germline V gene. V was clipped by 7 bases and J by 4 bases, with 13 bases between them. The CDR3 consists of 14 residues. The CDR3 coding sequence is TGTGCCAGCAATTCGGACACAAGCACCGGGGAGCTGTTTTTT. Its protein is CASNSDTSTGELFF.

The chain is built from TRBV5-1 and TRBJ1-5, with D perhaps matching TRBD1 (5 bases). The CDR3 is 13 residues long. Germline V CDR1 and CDR2: SGHRS, YFSETQ. V dropped 0 bases and J dropped 5 bases, with 6 bases sitting between them. The CDR3 nucleotides are TGCGCCAGCAGCTTGGCACAGGATCAGCCCCAGCATTTT. Translating it yields CASSLAQDQPQHF.

This chain uses TRBV5-6 with TRBJ1-2, with D uncertain. Trimming stripped 4 bases from V and 0 bases from J, with 13 bases between. The CDR3 is 15 residues long. Germline CDR1 is SGHDT and CDR2 is YYEEEE. CDR3 region: CASSRGSATNYGYTF. In DNA form, the CDR3 reads TGTGCCAGCAGCCGCGGCTCGGCTACTAACTATGGCTACACCTTC. Variable domain in full (rest from reference TRBV5-6 and TRBJ1-2): DAGVTQSPTHLIKTRGQQVTLRCSPKSGHDTVSWYQQALGQGPQFIFQYYEEEERQRGNFPDRFSGHQFPNYSSELNVNALLLGDSALYLCASSRGSATNYGYTFGSGTRLTVV.

This clone was detected only a few times. The rearrangement links TRBV2 to TRBJ2-5; 8 bases fit TRBD2. This CDR3 comprises 12 residues. The J segment lost 7 bases and the V segment lost 7 bases, leaving 5 bases of the junction unmatched. Looked up from germline, CDR1 is SNHLY and CDR2 is FYNNEI. CDR3 residues: CASTGGEGTQYF. As DNA, the CDR3 is TGTGCCAGCACGGGGGGGGAAGGGACCCAGTACTTC.

The CDR3 is CASSQEGQWNTEAFF. The CDR3 nucleotides read TGCGCCAGCAGCCAAGAAGGACAGTGGAACACTGAAGCTTTCTTT. J is TRBJ1-1 and V is TRBV4-1, with D tentatively TRBD1 (6 bases). V was cut by 0 bases and J by 1 base, with 9 bases left in between. The CDR3 has 15 residues. The germline gives CDR1 MGHRA, CDR2 YSYEKL.

The chain joins TRBV11-2 to TRBJ2-5; D is unclear. Trimming left V 0 bases short and J 14 bases short, with 10 bases between. Germline V gene lookup returns CDR1 SGHAT and CDR2 FQNNGV. This CDR3 is built from 11 residues. The CDR3 spells CASSLDYPRYF. The CDR3 DNA sequence: TGTGCCAGCAGCTTAGACTACCCTCGCTACTTC.

The CDR3 coding sequence is TGTGCCAGCAGCTTAGACTCCAGGGTGTCCGAGCAGTACTTC. This translates into CASSLDSRVSEQYF. This chain connects TRBV11-3 to TRBJ2-7; D may be TRBD1 (5 bases). This CDR3 spans 14 amino acids. Looked up from germline, CDR1 is SGHNT and CDR2 is YENEEA. Trimming cost V 0 bases and J 6 bases, with 12 bases left between them. The full variable domain, completed using reference TRBV11-3 and TRBJ2-7, is EAGVVQSPRYKIIEKKQPVAFWCNPISGHNTLYWYLQNLGQGPELLIRYENEEAVDDSQLPKDRFSAERLKGVDSTLKIQPAELGDSAVYLCASSLDSRVSEQYFGPGTRLTVT.

The rearrangement links TRBV11-1 to TRBJ1-2, with D perhaps TRBD1 (5 bases). CDR1 SGHAT and CDR2 FQDESV come from the germline V gene (reference sequence). This CDR3 has 14 amino acids. Trimming left V 1 base short and J 9 bases short, with 15 bases between. CDR3 nucleotide sequence: TGTGCCAGCAGCTTAGACAGGACCTCTACTCGCTACACCTTC. Protein sequence: CASSLDRTSTRYTF.

In this sample, this clone turned up once. The rearrangement links TRBV5-1 to TRBJ1-3; D perhaps matches TRBD1 (6 bases). The germline V and J ends were trimmed by 2 bases and 0 bases, with 9 bases remaining between them. The germline CDR1 and CDR2 sequences are SGHRS and YFSETQ. This CDR3 spans 15 amino acids. CDR3 residues: CASSLGGGSGNTIYF. CDR3 nucleotides: TGCGCCAGCAGCTTAGGGGGTGGCTCTGGAAACACCATATATTTT.

The chain is built from TRBV27 and TRBJ2-1; 9 bases fit TRBD2. CDR1 is MNHEY and CDR2 is SMNVEV in the germline V gene (reference sequence). The V segment lost 8 bases and the J segment 4 bases; nucleotides outside the gene matches: 9. CDR3 size: 15 residues. The CDR3 DNA reads as TGTGCCAGCCGTGGAAGTCTAGCGGGGTACAATGAGCAGTTCTTC. It yields the protein CASRGSLAGYNEQFF.

The rearrangement uses TRBV7-9 and TRBJ2-7, with a possible D match to TRBD2 (6 bases). Trimming removed 1 base from V and 2 bases from J, with 9 bases in between. Germline values: CDR1 SEHNR, CDR2 FQNEAQ (reference sequence). This CDR3 region has 14 residues. CDR3 DNA: TGTGCCAGCAGCTTAGGCGCTAGCGCCTACGAGCAGTACTTC. Protein: CASSLGASAYEQYF.

This clone turned up a few times. The genes are TRBV19 and TRBJ2-7; TRBD1 matches 7 bases. Unmatched junction bases numbered 8, after V lost 3 bases and J lost 3 bases. CDR3 size: 15 residues. Germline V gene sequence: CDR1 LNHDA, CDR2 SQIVND (reference sequence). The DNA of the CDR3 is TGTGCCAGTAGTATCGTGGCAGGGGGACACTACGAGCAGTACGTC. The encoded protein is CASSIVAGGHYEQYV.

The chain is built from TRBV5-4 and TRBJ1-2, with 10 positions matching TRBD1. After removal of 3 bases from V and 7 bases from J, the junction contained 9 bases not matched to a gene. From germline, CDR1 is SGHNT and CDR2 YYREEE (reference sequence). The CDR3 has 15 amino acids. In DNA, the CDR3 is TGTGCCAGCAGCTACCAAGACAGGGGGCGAGGTGGCTACACCTTC. This sequence encodes CASSYQDRGRGGYTF.

The CDR3 spells CASSLGDSSYNEQFF. The CDR3 region has the DNA TGCGCCAGCAGCCTTGGGGACAGCTCCTACAATGAGCAGTTCTTC. The chain links TRBV5-1 to TRBJ2-1; 7 nucleotides line up with TRBD1. Germline-derived CDR1 and CDR2 are SGHRS and YFSETQ. V lost 4 bases and J lost 0; bases outside the gene matches: 4. The CDR3 covers 15 residues.

The V gene is TRBV27, the J gene TRBJ1-3; D gene uncertain. The V gene lost 6 bases and the J gene lost 0 bases, with 12 bases spanning the gap. The germline V gene has CDR1 MNHEY and CDR2 SMNVEV (reference sequence). CDR3 size: 15 residues. The CDR3 loop is CASSPSYFSGNTIYF. The CDR3 DNA reads TGTGCCAGCAGCCCGAGTTACTTCTCTGGAAACACCATATATTTT.

The genes are TRBV5-4 and TRBJ2-1; D gene unclear. Germline-derived CDR1 and CDR2 are SGHNT and YYREEE (reference sequence). The V and J ends lost 4 bases and 5 bases respectively, with 16 bases between them. There are 15 residues in the CDR3. DNA of the CDR3: TGTGCCAGCAGCGCTACCCCAGCAACTAACAATGAGCAGTTCTTC. The encoded protein is CASSATPATNNEQFF.

This sequence joins TRBV19 and TRBJ1-1, with a tentative D call TRBD1 (5 bases). V lost 10 bases and J lost 5, with 20 bases in between. Per the germline V gene, CDR1 is LNHDA and CDR2 is SQIVND (reference sequence). This CDR3 region has 14 residues. DNA of the CDR3: TGTGCCACCGAAGAGGGCGGGGGAGGAACTGAAGCTTTCTTT. Protein sequence: CATEEGGGGTEAFF.

The V and J genes are TRBV19 and TRBJ2-1, with 10 bases matching TRBD1. The CDR3 extends over 13 amino acids. Germline assignment: CDR1 LNHDA and CDR2 SQIVND (reference sequence). V lost 5 bases, J lost 7 bases, and 2 bases stayed unmatched. The CDR3 region is CASSRTGGNEQFF. The DNA of the CDR3 is TGTGCCAGTAGTCGGACAGGGGGGAATGAGCAGTTCTTC.

The chain has TRBV19 and TRBJ2-7; D is possibly TRBD1 (5 bases). Trimming removed 7 bases at V and 0 bases at J, with 7 bases between. This CDR3 region has 12 residues. Germline CDR1 and CDR2: LNHDA and SQIVND (reference sequence). The CDR3 protein is CASKGVSYEQYF. In DNA, the CDR3 is TGTGCCAGTAAAGGGGTCTCCTACGAGCAGTACTTC.

This clone was detected a few times. The rearrangement joins TRBV2 to TRBJ1-5, with TRBD1 matching over 9 bases. The CDR3 loop spans 14 amino acids. V lost 8 bases and J lost 2; bases outside the gene matches: 4. The germline CDR1 and CDR2 sequences are SNHLY and FYNNEI. The CDR3 here is CASGTGFGNQPQHF. CDR3 sequence (DNA): TGTGCCAGCGGGACAGGGTTTGGCAATCAGCCCCAGCATTTT.

This clone showed up just once. The V and J genes are TRBV5-1 and TRBJ2-5; TRBD2 matches 8 bases. This CDR3 comprises 14 residues. Germline CDR1 reads SGHRS; CDR2 reads YFSETQ. With V trimmed by 5 bases and J by 2 bases, 5 bases remained unmatched. CDR3 nucleotide sequence: TGCGCCAGCAGTCGCGCGGGGGGACAAGAGACCCAGTACTTC. Translating it yields CASSRAGGQETQYF. Looking up the rest from reference TRBV5-1 and TRBJ2-5 gives the full variable domain: KAGVTQTPRYLIKTRGQQVTLSCSPISGHRSVSWYQQTPGQGLQFLFEYFSETQRNKGNFPGRFSGRQFSNSRSEMNVSTLELGDSALYLCASSRAGGQETQYFGPGTRLLVL.

This clone showed up many times. This rearrangement joins TRBV6-5 to TRBJ1-4, with a weak D call TRBD1 (5 bases). The V gene lost 6 bases and the J gene lost 8 bases, with 16 bases spanning the gap. Germline CDR1 reads MNHEY; CDR2 reads SVGAGI. This CDR3 is 14 amino acids long. The CDR3: CASRAGGAEEKLFF. DNA of the CDR3: TGTGCCAGCAGGGCCGGAGGGGCTGAAGAAAAACTGTTTTTT.

The chain recombines TRBV18 with TRBJ2-6; TRBD2 might be the D (6 bases). The CDR3 runs 14 residues. V was shortened by 8 bases and J by 4 bases, with 12 bases between the two germline ends. Germline V gene data show CDR1 as KGHSH and CDR2 as LQKENI. The CDR3 region has the DNA TGTGCCAGCCCTCTAGCGATAGGGGCCAACGTCCTGACTTTC. It yields the protein CASPLAIGANVLTF.